Following are 3 T cell receptor beta chains from one sample sequenced in a study of blood T cell repertoires in COVID-19. Clones were read by immunoSEQ multiplex PCR, and TCRdb kept only the in-frame ones, dropping some. The profile covers about 140,000 clones, with approximately 80% appearing a single time and around 1.8% taken by the ten largest. The sequenced sample was peripheral blood. These receptors all stem from a woman between 55 and 75 years old with acute or convalescent COVID-19.

The chain uses TRBV28 and TRBJ2-1; TRBD2 agrees at 11 bases. J gave up 10 bases and V 5 bases, and 13 bases lay outside the gene matches. Germline CDR1 reads MDHEN; CDR2 reads SYDVKM. The CDR3 is 16 amino acids. CDR3 DNA: TGTGCCAGCAGTCCCTTCTGGGTAGCGGGAGGGGAAGAGCAGTTCTTC. This gives the protein CASSPFWVAGGEEQFF.

The chain has TRBV6-2 or TRBV6-3 and TRBJ1-5; D gene ambiguous. This CDR3 region has 15 residues. Germline CDR1 MNHEY, CDR2 SVGEGT. Trimming stripped 6 bases from V and 1 base from J, with 13 bases between. The CDR3: CASSHVELSNQPQHF. The CDR3 DNA reads TGTGCCAGCAGCCATGTGGAGTTAAGCAATCAGCCCCAGCATTTT.

The chain has TRBV28 and TRBJ1-5, with 7 nucleotides matching TRBD1. This CDR3 contains 16 residues. With 5 bases clipped from V and 5 bases from J, the junction kept 12 bases outside the gene matches. In germline, CDR1 is MDHEN, CDR2 SYDVKM. The CDR3 sequence: CASSTRSDREYQPQHF. CDR3 nucleotide sequence: TGTGCCAGCAGTACCCGATCCGACAGGGAATATCAGCCCCAGCATTTT.